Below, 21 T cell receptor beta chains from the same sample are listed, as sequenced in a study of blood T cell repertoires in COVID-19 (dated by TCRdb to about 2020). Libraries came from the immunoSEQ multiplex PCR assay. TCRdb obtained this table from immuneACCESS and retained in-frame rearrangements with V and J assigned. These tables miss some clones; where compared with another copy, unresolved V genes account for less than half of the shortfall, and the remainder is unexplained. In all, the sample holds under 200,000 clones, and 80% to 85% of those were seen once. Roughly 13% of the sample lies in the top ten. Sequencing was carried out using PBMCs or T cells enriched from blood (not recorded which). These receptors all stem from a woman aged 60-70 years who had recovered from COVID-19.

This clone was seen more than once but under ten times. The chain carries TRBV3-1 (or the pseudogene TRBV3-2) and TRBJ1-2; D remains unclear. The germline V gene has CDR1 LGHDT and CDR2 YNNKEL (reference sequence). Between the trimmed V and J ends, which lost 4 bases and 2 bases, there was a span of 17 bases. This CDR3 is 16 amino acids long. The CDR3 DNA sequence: TGTGCCAGCAGCCTGGCTGGCGGGGTCCCCAACTATGGCTACACCTTC. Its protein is CASSLAGGVPNYGYTF.

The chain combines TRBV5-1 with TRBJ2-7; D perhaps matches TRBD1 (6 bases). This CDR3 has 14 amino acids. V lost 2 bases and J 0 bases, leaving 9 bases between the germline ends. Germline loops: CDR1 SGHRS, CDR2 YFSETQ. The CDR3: CASSFTGNSYEQYF. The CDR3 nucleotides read TGCGCCAGCAGCTTCACAGGGAACTCCTACGAGCAGTACTTC.

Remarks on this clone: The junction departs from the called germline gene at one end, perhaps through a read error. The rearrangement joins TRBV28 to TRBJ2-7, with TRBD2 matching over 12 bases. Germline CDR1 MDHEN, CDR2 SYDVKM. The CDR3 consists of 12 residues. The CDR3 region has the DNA TGTGCCAGCAAAGGGACTAGCGGGCCGGAGAACTTC. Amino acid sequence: CASKGTSGPENF. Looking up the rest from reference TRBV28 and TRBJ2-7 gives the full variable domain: DVKVTQSSRYLVKRTGEKVFLECVQDMDHENMFWYRQDPGLGLRLIYFSYDVKMKEKGDIPEGYSVSREKKERFSLILESASTNQTSMYLCASKGTSGPENFGPGTRLTVT.

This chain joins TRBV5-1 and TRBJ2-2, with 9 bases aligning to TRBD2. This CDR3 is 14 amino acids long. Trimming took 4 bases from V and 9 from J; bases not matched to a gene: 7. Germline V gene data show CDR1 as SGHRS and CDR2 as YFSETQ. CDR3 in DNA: TGCGCCAGCAGCCCTGGGACTAGCCGTCGGGAGCTGTTTTTT. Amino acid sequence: CASSPGTSRRELFF.

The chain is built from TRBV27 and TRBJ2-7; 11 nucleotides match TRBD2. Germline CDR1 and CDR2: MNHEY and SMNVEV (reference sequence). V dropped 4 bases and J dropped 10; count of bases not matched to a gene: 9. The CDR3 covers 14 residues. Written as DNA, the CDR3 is TGTGCCAGCAGTTCAACTAGCGGGAGTAGTTACCAGTACTTC. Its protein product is CASSSTSGSSYQYF.

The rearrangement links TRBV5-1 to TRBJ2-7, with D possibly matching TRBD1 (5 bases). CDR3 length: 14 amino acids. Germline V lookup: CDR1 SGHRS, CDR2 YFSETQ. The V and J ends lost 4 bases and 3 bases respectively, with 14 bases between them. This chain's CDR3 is CASSMTVTSYEQYF. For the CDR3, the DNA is TGCGCCAGCAGCATGACAGTAACGAGCTACGAGCAGTACTTC.

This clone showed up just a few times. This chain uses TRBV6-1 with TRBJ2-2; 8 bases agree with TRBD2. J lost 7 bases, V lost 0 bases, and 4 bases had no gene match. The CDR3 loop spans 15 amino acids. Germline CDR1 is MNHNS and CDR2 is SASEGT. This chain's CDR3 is CASSEASGRYGELFF. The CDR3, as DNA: TGTGCCAGCAGTGAAGCAAGCGGGAGATACGGGGAGCTGTTTTTT.

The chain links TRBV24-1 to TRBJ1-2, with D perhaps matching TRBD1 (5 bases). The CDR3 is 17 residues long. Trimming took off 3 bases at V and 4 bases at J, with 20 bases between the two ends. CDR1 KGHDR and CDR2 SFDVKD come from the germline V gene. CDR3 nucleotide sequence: TGTGCCACCAGTGATGTGACCACCGGGGGGGTTAGCTATGGCTACACCTTC. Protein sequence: CATSDVTTGGVSYGYTF.

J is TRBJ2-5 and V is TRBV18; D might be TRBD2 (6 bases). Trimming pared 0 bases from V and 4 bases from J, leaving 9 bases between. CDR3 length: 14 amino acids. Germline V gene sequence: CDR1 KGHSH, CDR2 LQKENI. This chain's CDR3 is CASSPPRRGETQYF. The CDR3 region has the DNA TGTGCCAGCTCACCACCCCGGCGGGGAGAGACCCAGTACTTC.

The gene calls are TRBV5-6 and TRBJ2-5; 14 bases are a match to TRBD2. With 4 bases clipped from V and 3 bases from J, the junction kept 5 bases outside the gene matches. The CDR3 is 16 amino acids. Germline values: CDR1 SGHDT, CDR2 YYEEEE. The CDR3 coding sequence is TGTGCCAGCAGCCCGACTAGCGGGAGGGCCGAAGAGACCCAGTACTTC. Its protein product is CASSPTSGRAEETQYF.

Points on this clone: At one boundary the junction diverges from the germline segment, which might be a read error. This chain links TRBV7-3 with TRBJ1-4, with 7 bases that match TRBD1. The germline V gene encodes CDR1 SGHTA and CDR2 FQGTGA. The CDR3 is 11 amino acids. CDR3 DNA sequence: TGTGCCAGCAGCTCAAATGGGACAGTCGGGTTT. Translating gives CASSSNGTVGF.

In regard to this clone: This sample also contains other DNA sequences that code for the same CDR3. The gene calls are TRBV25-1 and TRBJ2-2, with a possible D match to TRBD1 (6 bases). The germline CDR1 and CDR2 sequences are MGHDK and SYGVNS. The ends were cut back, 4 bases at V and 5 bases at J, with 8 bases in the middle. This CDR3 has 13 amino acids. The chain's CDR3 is CASSATGTGELFF. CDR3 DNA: TGTGCCAGCAGTGCCACAGGGACCGGGGAGCTGTTTTTT.

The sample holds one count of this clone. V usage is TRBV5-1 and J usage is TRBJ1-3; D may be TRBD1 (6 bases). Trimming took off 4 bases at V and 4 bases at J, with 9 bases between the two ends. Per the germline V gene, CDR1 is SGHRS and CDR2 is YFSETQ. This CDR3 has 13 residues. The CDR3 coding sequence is TGCGCCAGCAGCCATACAGGGGGAAACACCATATATTTT. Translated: CASSHTGGNTIYF.

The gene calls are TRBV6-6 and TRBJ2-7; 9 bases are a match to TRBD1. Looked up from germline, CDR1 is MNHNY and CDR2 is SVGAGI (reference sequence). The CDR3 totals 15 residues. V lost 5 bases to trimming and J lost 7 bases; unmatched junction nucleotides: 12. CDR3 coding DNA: TGTGCCAGCAGTCGAGAGGGACAGGGAATGGGGGAGCAGTACTTC. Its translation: CASSREGQGMGEQYF.

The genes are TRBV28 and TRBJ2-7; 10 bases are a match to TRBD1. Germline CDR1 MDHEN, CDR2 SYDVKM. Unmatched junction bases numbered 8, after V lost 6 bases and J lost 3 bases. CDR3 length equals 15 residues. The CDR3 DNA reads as TGTGCCAGCAGCCTCAGACAGGGGGCAATCTACGAGCAGTACTTC. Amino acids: CASSLRQGAIYEQYF. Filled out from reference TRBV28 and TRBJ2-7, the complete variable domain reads DVKVTQSSRYLVKRTGEKVFLECVQDMDHENMFWYRQDPGLGLRLIYFSYDVKMKEKGDIPEGYSVSREKKERFSLILESASTNQTSMYLCASSLRQGAIYEQYFGPGTRLTVT.

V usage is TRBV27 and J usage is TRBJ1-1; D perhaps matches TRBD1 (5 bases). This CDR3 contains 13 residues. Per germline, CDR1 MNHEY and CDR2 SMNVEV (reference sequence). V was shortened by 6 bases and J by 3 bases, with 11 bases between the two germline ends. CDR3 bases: TGTGCCAGCAGGCGACGGGACTACACTGAAGCTTTCTTT. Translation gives CASRRRDYTEAFF.

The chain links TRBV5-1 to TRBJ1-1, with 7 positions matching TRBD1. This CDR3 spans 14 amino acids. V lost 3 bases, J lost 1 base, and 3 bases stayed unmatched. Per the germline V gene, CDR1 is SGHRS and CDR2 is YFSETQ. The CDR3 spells CASSSQGPNTEAFF. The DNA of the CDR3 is TGCGCCAGCAGCTCACAGGGGCCGAACACTGAAGCTTTCTTT.

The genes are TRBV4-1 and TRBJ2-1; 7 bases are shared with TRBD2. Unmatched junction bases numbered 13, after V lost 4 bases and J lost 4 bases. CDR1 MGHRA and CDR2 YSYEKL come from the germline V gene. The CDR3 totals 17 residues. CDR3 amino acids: CASSRSFRDGGYNEQFF. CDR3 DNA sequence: TGCGCCAGCAGCCGCTCTTTCCGGGACGGGGGGTACAATGAGCAGTTCTTC.

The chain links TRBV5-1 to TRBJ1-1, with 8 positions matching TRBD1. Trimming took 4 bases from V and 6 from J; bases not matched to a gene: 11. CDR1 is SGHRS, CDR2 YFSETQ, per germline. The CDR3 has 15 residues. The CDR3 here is CASSGGQAPGAEAFF. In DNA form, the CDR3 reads TGCGCCAGCAGCGGGGGACAGGCGCCAGGAGCTGAAGCTTTCTTT.

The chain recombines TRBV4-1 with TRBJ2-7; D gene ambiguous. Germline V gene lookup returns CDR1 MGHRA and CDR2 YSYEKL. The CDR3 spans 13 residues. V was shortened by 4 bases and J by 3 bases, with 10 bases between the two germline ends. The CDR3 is CASSRGTSYEQYF. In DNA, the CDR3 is TGCGCCAGCAGCCGCGGCACCAGCTACGAGCAGTACTTC.

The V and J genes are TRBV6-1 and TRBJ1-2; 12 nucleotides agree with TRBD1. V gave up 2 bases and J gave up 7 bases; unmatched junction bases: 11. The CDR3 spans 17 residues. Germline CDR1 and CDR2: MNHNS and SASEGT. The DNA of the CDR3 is TGTGCCAGCAGTGAAATACCGGGACAGGGGGCGGAAAGTGGCTACACCTTC. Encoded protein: CASSEIPGQGAESGYTF.